A single sample is the source of the 22 T cell receptor beta chains below, sequenced in a study of OX40 agonist ivuxolimab in advanced cancers. Some clones are missing from TCRdb's copy, which holds only in-frame ones; the method was immunoSEQ multiplex PCR. Here the sample spans fewer than 65,000 clones, around 87% being singletons. This specimen consisted of CD4+ or CD8+ T cells sorted from blood, obtained in a trial of the OX40 agonist ivuxolimab. The receptors were gathered from an adult with an advanced solid tumor such as melanoma, head and neck, liver or kidney cancer.

This chain connects TRBV19 to TRBJ1-2, with TRBD1 identical over 8 bases. Germline CDR1 reads LNHDA; CDR2 reads SQIVND (reference sequence). Unmatched junction bases numbered 6, after V lost 5 bases and J lost 4 bases. The length of the CDR3 is 14 residues. The CDR3 DNA sequence: TGTGCCAGTAGTTCCAGGGGGCGCGGCTATGGCTACACCTTC. Its translation is CASSSRGRGYGYTF.

V and J are TRBV7-9 and TRBJ2-7, with D perhaps given as TRBD1 or TRBD2 (5 bases each). The CDR3 spans 16 residues. The germline CDR1 and CDR2 sequences are SEHNR and FQNEAQ (reference sequence). Trimming left V 1 base short and J 2 bases short, with 15 bases between. In nucleotides, the CDR3 is TGTGCCAGCAGCTTAGAAATGGGGGAGCGTCCCTACGAGCAGTACTTC. Protein: CASSLEMGERPYEQYF.

This clone has only one observation. This chain joins TRBV4-2 and TRBJ2-5; TRBD1 is a possible D gene (5 bases). Trimming shortened V by 3 bases and J by 5 bases, and 13 bases separated the two germline ends. This CDR3 is 14 amino acids long. Germline V gene data show CDR1 as LGHNA and CDR2 as YNFKEQ. The CDR3 DNA sequence: TGTGCCAGCAGCCAGAGAACAGGTCGCGAGACCCAGTACTTC. This gives the protein CASSQRTGRETQYF.

The rearrangement joins TRBV27 to TRBJ2-7; D might be TRBD1 (6 bases). Germline V gene lookup returns CDR1 MNHEY and CDR2 SMNVEV (reference sequence). Trimming stripped 5 bases from V and 0 bases from J, with 14 bases between. The CDR3 totals 15 residues. This CDR3 is CASSRRTDYSYEQYF. In DNA, the CDR3 is TGTGCCAGCAGTCGCCGGACAGACTACTCCTACGAGCAGTACTTC.

This sequence joins TRBV10-2 and TRBJ2-1, with 7 nucleotides matching TRBD1. In germline, CDR1 is WSHSY, CDR2 SAAADI. J lost 8 bases, V lost 4 bases, and 5 bases had no gene match. This CDR3 contains 13 residues. CDR3 sequence: CASSVIGGDEQFF. The CDR3 nucleotides are TGCGCCAGCAGTGTAATAGGGGGCGATGAGCAGTTCTTC.

The chain joins TRBV5-4 to TRBJ1-1; D possibly corresponds to TRBD1 (6 bases). The CDR3 has 15 residues. Trimming pared 0 bases from V and 5 bases from J, leaving 14 bases between. Germline V gene data show CDR1 as SGHNT and CDR2 as YYREEE (reference sequence). The CDR3 DNA reads TGTGCCAGCAGCTTGGCGGTTGGGGGCCGGACTGAAGCTTTCTTT. This sequence encodes CASSLAVGGRTEAFF.

The V and J genes are TRBV19 and TRBJ1-5; D might be TRBD1 (5 bases). Germline lookup yields CDR1 LNHDA and CDR2 SQIVND (reference sequence). The CDR3 is 14 residues long. V gave up 7 bases and J gave up 9 bases, with 19 bases separating them. CDR3 in amino acids: CASNPGLTRGPQHF. CDR3 coding DNA: TGTGCCAGTAATCCGGGACTGACGAGGGGGCCCCAGCATTTT.

The chain is built from TRBV15 and TRBJ2-7, with a possible D match to TRBD1 (6 bases). The CDR3 is 14 residues long. Trimming removed 1 base from V and 4 bases from J, with 11 bases in between. Germline CDR1 and CDR2: LNHNV and YYDKDF (reference sequence). Here the CDR3 DNA reads TGTGCCACCAGCAGAGTCCAGGGGCTTTACGAGCAGTACTTC. It encodes CATSRVQGLYEQYF.

The CDR3: CASRRTVANTEAFF. The CDR3 DNA sequence: TGTGCCAGCAGAAGGACAGTGGCGAACACTGAAGCTTTCTTT. This chain connects TRBV6-6 to TRBJ1-1; D perhaps matches TRBD1 (6 bases). The V gene lost 6 bases and the J gene lost 1 base, with 12 bases spanning the gap. Germline V lookup: CDR1 MNHNY, CDR2 SVGAGI (reference sequence). This CDR3 has 14 amino acids.

The chain is built from TRBV27 and TRBJ2-3; the match to TRBD1 covers 8 bases. The CDR3 consists of 14 residues. Germline V lookup: CDR1 MNHEY, CDR2 SMNVEV (reference sequence). V lost 6 bases, J lost 3 bases, and 5 bases stayed unmatched. Written as DNA, the CDR3 is TGTGCCAGCAGCCCGGACAGGGTAACAGATACGCAGTATTTT. As protein: CASSPDRVTDTQYF.

This chain links TRBV9 with TRBJ2-7; TRBD1 matches 8 bases. Trimming took 4 bases from V and 0 from J; bases not matched to a gene: 6. Germline assignment: CDR1 SGDLS and CDR2 YYNGEE. The CDR3 extends over 15 amino acids. This chain's CDR3 is CASSQTGVPSYEQYF. The CDR3, as DNA: TGTGCCAGCAGCCAGACAGGGGTACCCTCCTACGAGCAGTACTTC.

The V call is TRBV23-1, the J call TRBJ2-2; 8 bases are a match to TRBD1. TRBV23-1 is annotated as an ORF whose role is uncertain. This CDR3 spans 19 amino acids. J lost 2 bases, V lost 1 base, and 12 bases had no gene match. In DNA form, the CDR3 reads TGCGCCAGCAGTCAATTCCACGGGCCCAGGGGGCAAAACACCGGGGAGCTGTTTTTT. It encodes CASSQFHGPRGQNTGELFF.

This chain connects TRBV28 to TRBJ2-7, with 7 bases fitting TRBD2. This CDR3 has 12 residues. Unmatched junction bases numbered 6, after V lost 11 bases and J lost 2 bases. CDR1 is MDHEN and CDR2 is SYDVKM in the germline V gene. For the CDR3, the DNA is TGTGCCGTTAGGGAGGGAGCCTACGAGCAGTACTTC. Amino acids: CAVREGAYEQYF.

As DNA, the CDR3 is TGTGCCAGCAGTCTGAGGGGGACAGGGGGCGCAGAGCAGTACTTC. Residues: CASSLRGTGGAEQYF. This chain uses TRBV7-2 with TRBJ2-7, with 12 bases aligning to TRBD1. The trim removed 6 bases at V and 7 bases at J, leaving 10 bases unmatched. Germline values: CDR1 SGHTA, CDR2 FQGNSA. The length of the CDR3 is 15 residues. The full variable domain, completed using reference TRBV7-2 and TRBJ2-7, is GAGVSQSPSNKVTEKGKDVELRCDPISGHTALYWYRQSLGQGLEFLIYFQGNSAPDKSGLPSDRFSAERTGGSVSTLTIQRTQQEDSAVYLCASSLRGTGGAEQYFGPGTRLTVT.

The chain combines TRBV27 with TRBJ2-7; 10 positions match TRBD1. Germline V CDR1 and CDR2: MNHEY, SMNVEV (reference sequence). CDR3 size: 17 residues. V lost 0 bases, J lost 2 bases, and 7 bases stayed unmatched. The CDR3 DNA sequence: TGTGCCAGCAGTTTATCCCGGACAGGGGGAGCAACCTACGAGCAGTACTTC. Encoded protein: CASSLSRTGGATYEQYF.

As to this clone: The same CDR3 is also encoded by other DNA sequences in this sample. J is TRBJ1-2 and V is TRBV27; D remains unclear. There are 13 residues in the CDR3. The V end was cut by 5 bases, the J end by 5 bases, with 12 bases between. The germline V gene encodes CDR1 MNHEY and CDR2 SMNVEV (reference sequence). CDR3 nucleotides: TGTGCCAGCAGTCTTGGGCGGTTTTATGGCTACACCTTC. Encoded protein: CASSLGRFYGYTF.

CDR3 bases: TGTGCCAGCAGCGGAAGAGGGACCGACACTGAAGCTTTCTTT. Its translation is CASSGRGTDTEAFF. The chain carries TRBV9 and TRBJ1-1, with a possible D match to TRBD1 (5 bases). This CDR3 region has 14 residues. Germline lookup yields CDR1 SGDLS and CDR2 YYNGEE. V lost 3 bases and J lost 3, with 12 bases in between.

The chain links TRBV4-1 to TRBJ2-4; tentatively, D is TRBD2 (5 bases). The germline V and J ends were trimmed by 2 bases and 1 base, with 15 bases remaining between them. This CDR3 is built from 17 residues. From germline, CDR1 is MGHRA and CDR2 YSYEKL. The CDR3 bases are TGCGCCAGCAGCCAACTCGGACTCGCTCGGGCCAAAAACATTCAGTACTTC. Amino acid sequence: CASSQLGLARAKNIQYF.

This clone has just one count. This rearrangement joins TRBV28 to TRBJ1-5; TRBD1 agrees at 8 bases. Germline CDR1 reads MDHEN; CDR2 reads SYDVKM. CDR3 length equals 15 residues. With 2 bases clipped from V and 7 bases from J, the junction kept 7 bases outside the gene matches. CDR3 DNA sequence: TGTGCCAGCAGTTTACGTACAGGGGGTAGGCAGCCCCAGCATTTT. Residues: CASSLRTGGRQPQHF.

The rearrangement uses TRBV6-6 and TRBJ1-5; TRBD1 matches at 7 bases. The germline gives CDR1 MNHNY, CDR2 SVGAGI (reference sequence). After removal of 0 bases from V and 7 bases from J, the junction contained 6 bases not matched to a gene. CDR3 size: 15 residues. The CDR3 region has the DNA TGTGCCAGCAGTTACTCGACAGGGCAGGGGCAGCCCCAGCATTTT. This translates into CASSYSTGQGQPQHF.

The chain carries TRBV19 and TRBJ2-5; a weak D match, TRBD1 (5 bases). The J call may be incorrect, as the DNA end agrees better with TRBJ2-7. Germline loops: CDR1 LNHDA, CDR2 SQIVND (reference sequence). The CDR3 totals 14 residues. The CDR3 nucleotides read TGTGCCAGTAGTTTAGCCCTCAGGGTCTACGAGCAGTACTTC. Translated: CASSLALRVYEQYF.

This clone was seen only once. CDR3 protein: CASSLERGETQYF. The CDR3 coding sequence is TGTGCCAGCAGTTTGGAGAGGGGAGAGACCCAGTACTTC. This sequence joins TRBV27 and TRBJ2-5; D possibly uses TRBD1 or TRBD2 (5 bases each). V gave up 3 bases and J gave up 4 bases, with 9 bases separating them. This CDR3 contains 13 residues. CDR1 and CDR2 from the germline V gene are MNHEY and SMNVEV (reference sequence).